This T cell receptor beta chain originates from a study of OX40 agonist ivuxolimab in advanced cancers. Looking at the study overall: Ivuxolimab is a fully human IgG2 antibody that activates OX40 (CD134). Those treated in dose escalation had hepatocellular carcinoma, melanoma, renal cell cancer or head and neck cancer. The patients received ivuxolimab by intravenous route every 2 weeks at 0.01 to 10 mg/kg.

Patients were ineligible given autoimmune disease history or systemic immunosuppression. TCRdb's table, derived via immunoSEQ multiplex PCR, lists solely in-frame clones and lacks some. In the table there are 68,000 or so clones, 65% to 90% of which are singletons. Trimming removed 3 bases from V and 5 bases from J, with 10 bases in between. Germline V gives CDR1 LNHDA, CDR2 SQIVND (reference sequence). The CDR3 extends over 14 amino acids. The TCR originated in an adult with an advanced solid tumor such as melanoma, head and neck, liver or kidney cancer. The source was CD4+ or CD8+ T cells sorted from blood, collected in a trial of the OX40 agonist ivuxolimab. J is TRBJ1-4 and V is TRBV19, with a tentative D call TRBD1 (6 bases). Written as DNA, the CDR3 is TGTGCCAGTAGTATTTTTGGACAGAATGAAAAACTGTTTTTT. It encodes CASSIFGQNEKLFF.